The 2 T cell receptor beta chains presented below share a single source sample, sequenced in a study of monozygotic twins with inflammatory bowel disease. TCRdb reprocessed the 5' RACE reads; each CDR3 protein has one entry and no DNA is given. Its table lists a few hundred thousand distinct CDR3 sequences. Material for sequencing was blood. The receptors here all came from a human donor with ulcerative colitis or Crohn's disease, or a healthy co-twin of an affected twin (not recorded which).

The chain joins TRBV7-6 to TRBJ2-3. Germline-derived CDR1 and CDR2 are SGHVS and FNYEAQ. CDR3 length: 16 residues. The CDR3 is CASSLGAVGGTDTQYF.

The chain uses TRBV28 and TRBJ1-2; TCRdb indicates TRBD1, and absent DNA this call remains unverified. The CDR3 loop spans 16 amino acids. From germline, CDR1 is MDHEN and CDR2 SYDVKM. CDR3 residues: CASSLFETKGNYGYTF.